This T cell receptor beta chain originates from a study of cytomegalovirus exposure and HLA in healthy donors (dated by TCRdb to about 2017). Context from the whole study: An earlier analysis of more than 550 of the donors reported around 280 Gb of sequence data and roughly 120 million unique TCR beta sequences obtained from roughly 170 million T cells. Four to six DR-DQ haplotypes were handled as single units for association and clustering, since linkage in the cohort was strong. A later genetic analysis took genome-wide SNP genotypes for about three fifths of the 666 donors and used that subset as a discovery cohort. The study aimed to test whether signatures of past pathogen exposure could be identified by cataloging public T cell receptors. Roughly 300 gigabases of sequencing data and approximately 91 million unique TCR sequences made up an early release that covered under 750 HLA-typed donors. Of the roughly 390 genotyped donors, around 81% fell in the genetic ancestry cluster associated with self-reported Caucasian donors. Class I and class II HLA loci were covered by the typing at four-digit resolution. An earlier analysis of 500 to 650 of the donors applied high-throughput TCR beta sequencing to assess whether each TCR beta V gene segment acted as functional or pseudogenic. The study profiled the T cell repertoires of more than 500 subjects by immunosequencing and related them to cytomegalovirus serostatus. To study patterns of TCR occurrence, a later analysis re-analyzed previously published TCR beta repertoires from around 660 donors and added high-resolution HLA genotyping. Every discovery cohort repertoire had been produced on one sequencing platform. In addition to the first cohort of 650 to 750 subjects, a separate validation cohort of 120 different subjects was used. The number of typed donors differed by locus: about 620-640 for A, B, C, DRB1 and DQB1; 522 for DQA1; some 610 for DPA1; and about 450 for DPB1. To predict cytomegalovirus infection status, the study brought together high-throughput TCR immunosequencing, statistical association of individual TCRs with disease status, and machine learning. Alongside the repertoire data, information on donor age, sex, ethnicity and CMV serostatus was compiled. Among some 410 genotyped donors of the cohort, an average of around 250,000 unique TCR beta nucleotide sequences was sequenced per donor, of which about 20% were non-productive. In the later analysis, no new phenotypic data were used to find candidate immune exposures; instead, reliance was placed on TCR beta sequences and their occurrence across donors. Study-wide conclusions, independent of this receptor: For the cohort, immune exposure information was limited to CMV serostatus. In a later analysis, HLA-associated TCR beta chains were found to be more clonally expanded and to have lower generation probabilities than equally common non-associated chains. A few of the identified cytomegalovirus-associated TCR beta chains were confirmed in vitro to be specific for cytomegalovirus antigens. The classifier was reported to diagnose cytomegalovirus status with high specificity and sensitivity in both the original cohort and the validation cohort. A further reported finding was that TCR beta sequences accurately predicted the HLA-A and HLA-B alleles for most subjects in the first cohort. Because HLA typing was unavailable for some donors at each locus, only the typed subset was used in association tests. Roughly uniform sequencing depth across donors was assumed in presence/absence analyses, although this assumption may not hold. A total of 150 to 200 TCR beta chains were listed by the study as associated with cytomegalovirus. According to the authors, the approach could potentially be generalized to other disease states and immunological phenotypes. In a later genetic analysis, a missense DCLRE1C variant was associated with V-gene and J-gene trimming of TCR beta chains, and the association was replicated in an independent cohort. Over 15 rarely observed V segments, including chromosome 9 orphons, were excluded from the earlier analysis of about 600 of the donors because counts were too low. A later genetic analysis reported fewer N-insertions in productive TCRs among donors in an Asian-associated ancestry cluster than the roughly 690-donor mean. A later analysis associated about 17,000 TCR beta sequences with specific HLA alleles at a false discovery rate of 0.05. While some public TCRs were present in many individuals, most TCR sequences turned up only very rarely across donors. Several of the top co-occurrence clusters appeared to be linked to parvovirus B19, influenza, CMV and Epstein-Barr virus, according to a later analysis. When HLA alleles, especially DR and DQ, strongly co-occurred, TCR associations were difficult to assign to individual alleles. A later analysis found that TCR association rates varied across HLA loci, with DRB1 alleles showing the most associated TCRs and HLA-C alleles the fewest. Most CMV-associated TCR beta chains appeared to be HLA-restricted in a later analysis, and the HLA associations seemed to be driven largely by CMV exposure. The sequencing pipeline was judged likely to have produced a cluster of highly shared sequence variants as a technical artifact. The cohort was sequenced for TCR beta chains only, and without alpha or paired-chain data the features that could be detected were limited. In an earlier analysis of about 600 of the donors, most TCR beta V segments appeared in productive rearrangements about 87% or about 30% of the time, broadly matching IMGT annotations. Some IMGT-functional V segments, including TRBV6-2 and TRBV6-3, could not be told apart with the 87-base-pair reads, so those segments were excluded. Linkage disequilibrium might explain the correlated functional status among segregating V segments, but an unknown experimental factor could not be excluded.

The cohort was made up of approximately 700 healthy bone marrow donors. Cohort members were all nominally healthy when sampled, although unrecorded immune exposures were likely present. The donor tested CMV seronegative and was one of the 352 seronegative cohort members. Every donor gave a peripheral blood sample, and the peripheral blood mononuclear cells from that sample were used for TCR beta sequencing. The Qiagen DNeasy Blood Extraction Kit was used to extract genomic DNA from the blood cell samples. Taken from cysteine to phenylalanine, the CDR3 has 16 residues. Left in the record is the CDR3 DNA by itself, 48 bases read in frame from the first base. Reading the germline V gene (reference sequence) gives CDR1 LNHDA and CDR2 SQIVND. The V and J ends are trimmed by 3 bases and 0 bases, leaving 12 bases between them. A note on this clone: There is no known antigen for this receptor. No much larger clonotype is one base removed from it; base qualities were not supplied.

Libraries were built with the immunoSEQ multiplex PCR assay. The multiplex PCR relied on a mix of 60 forward primers for TCR Vbeta segments and 13 reverse primers for TCR Jbeta segments. The CDR3 region of rearranged TCR beta genes was amplified from genomic DNA with a multiplex PCR assay. The amplified TCR beta libraries were sequenced on the Illumina HiSeq System as 87-base-pair reads. As for the original processing: In a later analysis, about 80 million unique TCR beta chains were counted across the roughly 670 repertoires, and about 9.9 million of these chains were shared by at least two donors. To remove PCR and sequencing errors, raw reads were error-corrected and collapsed into unique sequences using a nearest-neighbor algorithm that merged closely related sequences. V, D and J gene segments were assigned by aligning CDR3 sequences to IMGT reference sequences. Each retained sequence needed at least a six-nucleotide match to both a V gene segment and a J gene segment. Rearrangements were classified as productive when the CDR3 lacked stop codons and remained in frame with V and J, and all other rearrangements were classified as non-productive. CDR3 was defined according to IMGT convention as the region running from the second conserved V-encoded cysteine to the conserved J-encoded phenylalanine. The earlier analysis of some 580 of the donors excluded any sequence lacking an unambiguous match to a single V gene segment. In an earlier analysis of several hundred of the donors, a V segment was called functional when productive rearrangements were above 56.7%, and segregating when the standard deviation between donors exceeded 5%. A statistical classification framework was built to diagnose cytomegalovirus status from the catalog of TCR beta chain sequences. In a later analysis, TCR nucleotide sequences were compared against IMGT/GENE-DB human TR gene sequences so that V and J genes could be assigned. In a later analysis, CDR3 sequences and most-parsimonious VDJ recombination scenarios were assigned using the TCRdist pipeline. A later analysis defined each TCR beta chain by its CDR3 amino acid sequence plus V-gene family, and excluded reads lacking a unique V-gene family. As a way to deal with suspected cross-contamination and a sequencing artifact, a later analysis dropped under 600 nucleotide sequences that were highly shared and had low generation probability. In a later analysis, a clonal expansion index for each public chain was calculated from normalized within-repertoire ranks of inferred template counts. In a later analysis, generation probabilities were computed using a VDJ recombination model fitted to out-of-frame rearrangements, and the results were checked against IGoR. In a later analysis, TCR-TCR, TCR-HLA and TCR-CMV co-occurrence was scored with hypergeometric tests, and a repertoire-size bias correction was applied to TCR pairs. False discovery rates were estimated in a later analysis by permuting HLA or CMV assignments 20 times. In a later analysis, co-occurring TCRs were grouped using DBSCAN, with TCRdist sequence similarity added in when clustering inside HLA-allele-positive subsets. For co-occurrence clustering, repertoires with fewer than 30,000 or more than 120,000 public chains were excluded, along with roughly five repertoires with anomalous nucleotide sharing. In TCRdb, the immuneACCESS table is reduced to in-frame sequences with V and J assigned. These tables do not hold every clone; where another copy was compared, an unresolved V gene accounts for under half, and the others remain unexplained. V and J calls and clone size are as listed in that table; D and trimming were resolved from the DNA. The sample yields around 150,000 clones; approximately 80% were counted once. The top ten clonotypes cover 1.5% to 2% of the sample.

Recombination connected TRBV19 to TRBJ1-5, and possibly TRBD1, on 6 matching bases. What was sequenced was PBMCs. The clonotype originates from a man between 35 and 55 years old in good health and CMV-seronegative. The sequenced DNA: TGTGCCAGTAGTATTTTGTGGACAGATAGCAATCAGCCCCAGCATTTT. This sequence encodes CASSILWTDSNQPQHF.